This record concerns one T cell receptor (beta chain) sequence. The sample originates from a study of human T cells and chemical hapten exposure. Study-wide background: Investigators sensitized approximately 2 cm by approximately 2 cm of upper inner arm skin with 2% DPC.

Germline CDR1 and CDR2: SQVTM and ANQGSEA. V lost 6 bases, J lost 3 bases, and 18 bases lay in between. This CDR3 spans 15 amino acids. Regarding time point: patch test 2, 6 weeks after DPC sensitization. Treatment of the sample: therapeutic diphenylcyclopropenone sensitization with weekly scalp DPC. At every patch-test visit, blood was drawn before the patch test was applied. A single record per CDR3 protein comes from TCRdb applying MiXCR to the RACE reads. The sample has approximately 350,000 distinct CDR3 sequences; nearly 6.5% are singletons. Material: whole blood, obtained in connection with sensitization to the hapten diphenylcyclopropenone (DPC). This receptor was identified in a woman younger than 30 with alopecia areata. Some clones in this sample may be carry-over from other donors' samples. The V call is TRBV29-1, the J call TRBJ2-1; D ambiguous. As DNA, the CDR3 is TGCAGCGTAAATTTAGCAGTCGCCATCTACAATGAGCAGTTCTTC. Amino acid sequence: CSVNLAVAIYNEQFF.